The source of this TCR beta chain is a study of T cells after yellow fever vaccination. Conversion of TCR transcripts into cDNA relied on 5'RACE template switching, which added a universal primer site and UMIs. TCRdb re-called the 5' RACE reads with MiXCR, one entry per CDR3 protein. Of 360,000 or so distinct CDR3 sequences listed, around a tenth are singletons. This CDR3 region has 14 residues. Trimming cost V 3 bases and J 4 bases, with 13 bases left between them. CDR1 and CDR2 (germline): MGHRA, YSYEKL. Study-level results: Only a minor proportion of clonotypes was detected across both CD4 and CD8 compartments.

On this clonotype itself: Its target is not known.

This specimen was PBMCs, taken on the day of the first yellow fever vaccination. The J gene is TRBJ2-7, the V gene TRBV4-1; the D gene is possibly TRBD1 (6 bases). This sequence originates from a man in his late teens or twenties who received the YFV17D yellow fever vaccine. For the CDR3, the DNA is TGCGCCAGCAGCCATACGACAGGACCATACGAGCAGTACTTC. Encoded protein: CASSHTTGPYEQYF.